This T cell receptor (beta chain) emerged from a study of shared clonotypes between healthy human individuals. Study-level findings and limits: Rarefaction gave evidence that sorted-subset sequencing remained incomplete despite large depth.

The CDR3 length is 15 residues. V was clipped by 3 bases and J by 3 bases; unmatched bases: 5. Germline V CDR1 and CDR2: LGHNT, FRNRAP. Only one count was recorded for this clone. Its target is not known. The assay was carried out at the deep level. The assay was immunoSEQ multiplex PCR, and TCRdb's table has in-frame clones only and misses some. The sample lists 760,000 or so clones, roughly 96% occurring once. CD45RO-negative cells were positively selected for CCR7, leaving out terminally differentiated effector memory CD45RA+ cells. Donors, without exception, were Caucasian adults residing in Nashville, Tennessee.

The source material was naive CD8+ T cells sorted from blood. The V gene is TRBV12-5, the J gene TRBJ2-1, with 7 bases lining up with TRBD2. The receptor was derived from a man aged 25 to 40 in good health. This CDR3 is CASGFLSSGYNEQFF. The CDR3 DNA reads as TGTGCTAGTGGTTTTTTGTCTAGCGGCTACAATGAGCAGTTCTTC.